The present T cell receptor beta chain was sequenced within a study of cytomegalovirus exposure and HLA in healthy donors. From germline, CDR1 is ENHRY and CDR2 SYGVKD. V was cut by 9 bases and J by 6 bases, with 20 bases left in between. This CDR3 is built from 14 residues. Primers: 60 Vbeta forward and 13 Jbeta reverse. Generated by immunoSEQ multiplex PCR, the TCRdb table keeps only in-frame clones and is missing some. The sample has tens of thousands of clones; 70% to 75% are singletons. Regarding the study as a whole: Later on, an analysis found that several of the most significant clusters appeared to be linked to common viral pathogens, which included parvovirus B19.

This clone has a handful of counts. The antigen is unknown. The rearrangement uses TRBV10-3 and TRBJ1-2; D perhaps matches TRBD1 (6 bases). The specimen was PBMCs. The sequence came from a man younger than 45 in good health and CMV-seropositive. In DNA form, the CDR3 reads TGTGCCATTGGGGGCGGAGGCCCTAGGGATGGCTACACCTTC. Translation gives CAIGGGGPRDGYTF.